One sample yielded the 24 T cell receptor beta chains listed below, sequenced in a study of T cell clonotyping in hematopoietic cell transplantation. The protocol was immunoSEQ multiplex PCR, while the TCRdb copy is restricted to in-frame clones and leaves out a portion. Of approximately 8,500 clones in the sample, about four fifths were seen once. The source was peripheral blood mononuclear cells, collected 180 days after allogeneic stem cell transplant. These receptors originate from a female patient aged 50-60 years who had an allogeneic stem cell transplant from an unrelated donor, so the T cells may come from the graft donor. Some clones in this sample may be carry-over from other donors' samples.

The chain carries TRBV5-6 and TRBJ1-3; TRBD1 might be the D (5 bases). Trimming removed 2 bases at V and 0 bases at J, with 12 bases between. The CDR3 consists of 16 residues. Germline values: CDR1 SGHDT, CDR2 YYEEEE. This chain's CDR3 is CASSFYGTVSGNTIYF. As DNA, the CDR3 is TGTGCCAGCAGCTTTTACGGGACGGTCTCTGGAAACACCATATATTTT. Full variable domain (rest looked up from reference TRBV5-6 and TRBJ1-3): DAGVTQSPTHLIKTRGQQVTLRCSPKSGHDTVSWYQQALGQGPQFIFQYYEEEERQRGNFPDRFSGHQFPNYSSELNVNALLLGDSALYLCASSFYGTVSGNTIYFGEGSWLTVV.

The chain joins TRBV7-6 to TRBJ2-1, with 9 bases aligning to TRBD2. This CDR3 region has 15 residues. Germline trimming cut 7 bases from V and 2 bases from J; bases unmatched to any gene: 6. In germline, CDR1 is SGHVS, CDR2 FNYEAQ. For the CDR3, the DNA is TGTGCCAGCACACCGGGACTAGCTGCCTACAATGAGCAGTTCTTC. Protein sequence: CASTPGLAAYNEQFF.

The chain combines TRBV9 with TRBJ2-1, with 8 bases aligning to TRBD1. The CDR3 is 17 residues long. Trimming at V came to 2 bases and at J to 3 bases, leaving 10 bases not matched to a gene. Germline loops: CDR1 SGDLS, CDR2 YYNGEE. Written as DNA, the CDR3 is TGTGCCAGCAGCGTCGTCCCAGGGGGCAGGAACTACAATGAGCAGTTCTTC. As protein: CASSVVPGGRNYNEQFF.

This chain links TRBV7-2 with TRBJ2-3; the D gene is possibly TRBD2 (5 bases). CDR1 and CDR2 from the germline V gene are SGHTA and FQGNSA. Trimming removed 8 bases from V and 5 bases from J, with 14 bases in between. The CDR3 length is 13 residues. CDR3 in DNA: TGTGCCAGCTGCCGGGATTCGGGAGATACGCAGTATTTT. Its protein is CASCRDSGDTQYF.

The CDR3 is CASSTQRGGRETQYF. The CDR3 bases are TGTGCCAGCAGCACCCAGCGGGGGGGCAGGGAGACCCAGTACTTC. The chain carries TRBV7-8 and TRBJ2-5; 10 bases are shared with TRBD2. V lost 5 bases to trimming and J lost 5 bases; unmatched junction nucleotides: 8. Germline V gene sequence: CDR1 SGHVS, CDR2 FQNEAQ. The CDR3 is 15 residues long.

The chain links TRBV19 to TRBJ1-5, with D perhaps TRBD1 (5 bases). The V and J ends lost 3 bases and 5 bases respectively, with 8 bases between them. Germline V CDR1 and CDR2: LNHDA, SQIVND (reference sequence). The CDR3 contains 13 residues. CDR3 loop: CASSMGGYQPQHF. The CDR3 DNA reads TGTGCCAGTAGTATGGGGGGGTATCAGCCCCAGCATTTT.

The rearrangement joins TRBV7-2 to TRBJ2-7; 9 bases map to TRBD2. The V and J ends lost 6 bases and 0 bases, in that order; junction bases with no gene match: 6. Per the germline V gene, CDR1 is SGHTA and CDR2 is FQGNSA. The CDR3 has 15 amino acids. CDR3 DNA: TGTGCCAGCAGGATAGCGGGGGCCAGCTCCTACGAGCAGTACTTC. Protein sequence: CASRIAGASSYEQYF.

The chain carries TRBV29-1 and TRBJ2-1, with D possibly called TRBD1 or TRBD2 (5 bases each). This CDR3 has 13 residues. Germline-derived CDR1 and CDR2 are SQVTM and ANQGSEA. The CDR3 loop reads CTTGLSSYNEQFF. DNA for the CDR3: TGCACTACAGGACTCTCCTCCTACAATGAGCAGTTCTTC.

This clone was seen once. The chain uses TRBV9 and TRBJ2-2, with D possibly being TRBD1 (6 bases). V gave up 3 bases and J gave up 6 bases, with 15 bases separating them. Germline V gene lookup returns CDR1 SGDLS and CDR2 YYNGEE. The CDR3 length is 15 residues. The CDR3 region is CASSGQAGRAGELFF. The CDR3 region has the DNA TGTGCCAGCAGCGGACAGGCCGGAAGGGCCGGGGAGCTGTTTTTT.

CDR3 loop: CASTRGGGNRGYTF. Here the CDR3 DNA reads TGCGCCAGCACCCGAGGGGGGGGAAATAGAGGCTACACCTTC. The chain links TRBV4-1 to TRBJ1-2; D may be TRBD1 (6 bases). This CDR3 has 14 amino acids. Germline V gene sequence: CDR1 MGHRA, CDR2 YSYEKL. Trimming left V 7 bases short and J 8 bases short, with 20 bases between.

Here the CDR3 reads CASSETGENTEAFF. The CDR3 nucleotides read TGTGCCAGCAGTGAGACAGGGGAAAACACTGAAGCTTTCTTT. V usage is TRBV6-4 and J usage is TRBJ1-1; 8 bases line up with TRBD1. From germline, CDR1 is MRHNA and CDR2 SNTAGT. V lost 3 bases to trimming and J lost 2 bases; unmatched junction nucleotides: 2. The CDR3 has 14 amino acids.

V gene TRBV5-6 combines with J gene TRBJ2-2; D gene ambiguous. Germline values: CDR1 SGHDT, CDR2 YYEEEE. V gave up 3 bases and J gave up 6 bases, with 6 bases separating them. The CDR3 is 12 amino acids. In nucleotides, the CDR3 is TGTGCCAGCAGCTGGAGTTCCGGGGAGCTGTTTTTT. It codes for CASSWSSGELFF.

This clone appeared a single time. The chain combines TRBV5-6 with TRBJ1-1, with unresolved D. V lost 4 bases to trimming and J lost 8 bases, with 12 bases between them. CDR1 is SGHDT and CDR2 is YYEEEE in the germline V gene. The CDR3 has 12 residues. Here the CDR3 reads CASSEEGDEAFF. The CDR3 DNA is TGTGCCAGCAGCGAGGAGGGTGACGAAGCTTTCTTT.

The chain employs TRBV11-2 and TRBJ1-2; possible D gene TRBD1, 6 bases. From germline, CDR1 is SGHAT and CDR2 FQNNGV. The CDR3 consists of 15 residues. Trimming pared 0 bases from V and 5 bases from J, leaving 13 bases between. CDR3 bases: TGTGCCAGCAGCTTAGATGGGCAGGGGTTATATGGCTACACCTTC. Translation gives CASSLDGQGLYGYTF.

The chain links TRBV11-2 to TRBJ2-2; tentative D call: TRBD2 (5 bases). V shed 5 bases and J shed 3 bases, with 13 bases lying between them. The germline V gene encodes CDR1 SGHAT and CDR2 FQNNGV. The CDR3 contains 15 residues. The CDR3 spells CASSPRGTDTGELFF. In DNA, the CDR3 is TGTGCCAGCAGCCCCCGGGGAACGGACACCGGGGAGCTGTTTTTT.

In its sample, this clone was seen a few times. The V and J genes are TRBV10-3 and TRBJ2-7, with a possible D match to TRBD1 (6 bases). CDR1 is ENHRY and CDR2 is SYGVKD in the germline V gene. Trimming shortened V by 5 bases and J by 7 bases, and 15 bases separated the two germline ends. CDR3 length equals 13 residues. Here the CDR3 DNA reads TGTGCCATCAGTTGGACGTACAGGGATGAGCAGTACTTC. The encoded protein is CAISWTYRDEQYF.

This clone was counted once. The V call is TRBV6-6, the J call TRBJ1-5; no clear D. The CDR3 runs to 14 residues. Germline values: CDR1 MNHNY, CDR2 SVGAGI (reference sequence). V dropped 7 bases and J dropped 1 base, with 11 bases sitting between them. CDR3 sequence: CASTYGGSNQPQHF. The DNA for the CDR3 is TGTGCCAGCACCTATGGCGGGAGCAATCAGCCCCAGCATTTT.

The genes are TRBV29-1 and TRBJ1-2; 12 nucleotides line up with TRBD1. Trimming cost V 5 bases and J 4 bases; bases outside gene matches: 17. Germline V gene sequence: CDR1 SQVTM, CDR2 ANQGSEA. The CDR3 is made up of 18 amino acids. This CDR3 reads CSVFHLTGTGGLGYGYTF. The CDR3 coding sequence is TGCAGCGTTTTTCACCTCACCGGGACAGGGGGCCTCGGCTATGGCTACACCTTC.

This chain's CDR3 is CASSLGGPLHTQYF. The CDR3 nucleotides are TGCGCCAGCAGCTTGGGAGGACCCTTACATACGCAGTATTTT. V and J are TRBV5-1 and TRBJ2-3; D is unclear. V dropped 0 bases and J dropped 7 bases, with 12 bases sitting between them. There are 14 residues in the CDR3. CDR1 and CDR2 (germline): SGHRS, YFSETQ.

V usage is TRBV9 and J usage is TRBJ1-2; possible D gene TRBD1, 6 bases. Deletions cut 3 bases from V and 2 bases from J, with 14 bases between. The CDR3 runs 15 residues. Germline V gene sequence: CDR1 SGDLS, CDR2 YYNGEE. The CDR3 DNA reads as TGTGCCAGCAGCGCCGGCGTTGGACAGAACTATGGCTACACCTTC. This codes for CASSAGVGQNYGYTF.

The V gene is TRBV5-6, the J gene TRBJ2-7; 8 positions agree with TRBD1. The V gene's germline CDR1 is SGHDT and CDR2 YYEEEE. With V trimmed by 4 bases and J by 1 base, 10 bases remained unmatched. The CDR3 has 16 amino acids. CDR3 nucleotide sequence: TGTGCCAGCAGCCCTAGGGGACAGGTCGTTTCCTACGAGCAGTACTTC. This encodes CASSPRGQVVSYEQYF.

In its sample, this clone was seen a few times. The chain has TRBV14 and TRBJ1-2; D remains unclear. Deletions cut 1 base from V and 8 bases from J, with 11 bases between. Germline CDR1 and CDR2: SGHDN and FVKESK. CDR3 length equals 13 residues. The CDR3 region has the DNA TGTGCCAGCAGCCAAGGGGAGTTCGGAGGCTACACCTTC. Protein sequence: CASSQGEFGGYTF.

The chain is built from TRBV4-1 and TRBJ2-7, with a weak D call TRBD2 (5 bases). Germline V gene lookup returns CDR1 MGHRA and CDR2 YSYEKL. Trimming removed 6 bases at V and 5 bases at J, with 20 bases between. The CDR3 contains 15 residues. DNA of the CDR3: TGCGCCAGCAGTCCCCCGCTAGCAAATGGCCACGAGCAGTACTTC. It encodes CASSPPLANGHEQYF.

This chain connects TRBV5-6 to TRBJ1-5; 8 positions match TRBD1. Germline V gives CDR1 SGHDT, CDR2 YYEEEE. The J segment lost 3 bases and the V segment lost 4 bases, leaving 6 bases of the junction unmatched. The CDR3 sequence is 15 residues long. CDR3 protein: CASSLRQGFNQPQHF. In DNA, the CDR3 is TGTGCCAGCAGCCTCCGACAGGGGTTCAATCAGCCCCAGCATTTT.